This T cell receptor (beta chain) was recovered during a study of CD8 T cells in Susac syndrome. The CDR3 runs to 14 residues. Looked up from germline, CDR1 is MNHEY and CDR2 is SVGEGT. V was pared by 6 bases and J by 4 bases, with 12 bases between. The count of this clonotype is one. RNA totalling about 0.5 to 1 ug underwent reverse transcription with random hexamers. The CDR3 of TCR beta was amplified by immunoSEQ multiplex PCR across 54 Vbeta and 13 Jbeta. MiXCR, applied by TCRdb to the immunoSEQ multiplex PCR reads, yields one record per CDR3 protein. The sample lists approximately 100,000 distinct CDR3 sequences; 90% to 98% were seen once. From blood CD8+ and CD4+ T cells, TCR beta sequences were generated. The study used healthy donors as controls matched for age and sex. Negative isolation was used for CD8+ and CD4+ T cells, and FACS enrichment was applied to TEMRA cells.

The V gene is TRBV6-2 or TRBV6-3, the J gene TRBJ1-4; D call uncertain. The sequence came from a human donor in good health. The sequencing sample was made of CD4+ T cells from PBMCs. The CDR3 loop is CASSRGRINEKLFF. CDR3 sequence (DNA): TGTGCCAGCAGCCGAGGACGGATTAATGAAAAACTGTTTTTT.